A selection of T cell receptor beta chains follows, all from one sample in a study of blood T cell repertoires in COVID-19. Produced via immunoSEQ multiplex PCR; TCRdb's table is partial and in-frame only. This table holds 140,000 to 150,000 clones, about 80% found once. Sequenced input: peripheral blood. The receptors derive from a man between 45 and 60 years old with acute or convalescent COVID-19. The CDR3 runs from the conserved cysteine through the conserved F or W. A D gene is named only where the DNA matches it firmly. Only some rows state a clone size, as once, few, many or a class for expanded clones.

cdr3_length d_call j_call v_call clone_size cdr3_aa cdr3_nt
14 NA TRBJ1-2 TRBV7-2 few CASSPGGASYGYTF TGTGCCAGCAGCCCGGGGGGGGCCTCCTATGGCTACACCTTC
14 NA TRBJ1-1 TRBV6-5 NA CASLSRGPGTEAFF TGTGCCAGCCTTTCTAGGGGCCCCGGAACTGAAGCTTTCTTT
16 NA TRBJ1-2 TRBV5-1 NA CASSLDSGRGNYGYTF TGCGCCAGCAGCTTGGATTCGGGCAGGGGAAACTATGGCTACACCTTC
18 TRBD1 TRBJ1-4 TRBV7-9 NA CASSKPGQGGRDDEKLFF TGTGCCAGCAGCAAACCGGGACAGGGGGGACGGGACGATGAAAAACTGTTTTTT
13 NA TRBJ1-2 TRBV6-5 NA CASSVNTDYGYTF TGTGCCAGCAGCGTAAATACAGACTATGGCTACACCTTC
15 NA TRBJ1-4 TRBV7-2 NA CASSLVTGLNEKLFF TGTGCCAGCAGCTTAGTGACAGGACTTAATGAAAAACTGTTTTTT
13 NA TRBJ1-1 TRBV12-3/TRBV12-4 once CASSTEGNTEAFF TGTGCCAGCAGTACCGAGGGAAACACTGAAGCTTTCTTT
14 NA TRBJ2-1 TRBV30 NA CAWSVIRGRNEQFF TGTGCCTGGAGTGTTATTCGGGGGAGGAATGAGCAGTTCTTC
16 NA TRBJ2-7 TRBV14 NA CASSHLPKGPGNEQYF TGTGCCAGCAGCCATCTCCCCAAAGGGCCGGGGAACGAGCAGTACTTC
14 NA TRBJ2-2 TRBV2 NA CASSRYRVTGELFF TGTGCCAGCAGCAGATACAGGGTAACCGGGGAGCTGTTTTTT
15 NA TRBJ2-3 TRBV27 NA CASSLSPRVGDTQYF TGTGCCAGCAGTTTGTCTCCGAGGGTGGGAGATACGCAGTATTTT
15 NA TRBJ1-3 TRBV19 once CASSPRLGSGNTIYF TGTGCCAGTAGTCCAAGACTAGGCTCTGGAAACACCATATATTTT
19 TRBD2 TRBJ2-1 TRBV7-2 NA CASSSLGLAGSSSYNEQFF TGTGCCAGCAGCTCCCTCGGGCTAGCGGGGAGCTCATCCTACAATGAGCAGTTCTTC
15 NA TRBJ2-1 TRBV2 NA CASSVLLVLGGEQFF TGTGCCAGCAGTGTGCTCTTGGTTTTGGGGGGTGAGCAGTTCTTC
15 NA TRBJ2-5 TRBV7-2 NA CASSSGTGLFVTQYF TGTGCCAGCAGTTCCGGTACAGGGCTTTTTGTGACCCAGTACTTC
18 TRBD2 TRBJ2-5 TRBV27 NA CASSLGRAGGGALETQYF TGTGCCAGCAGTTTAGGCCGCGCCGGCGGGGGGGCCCTGGAGACCCAGTACTTC
14 TRBD1 TRBJ2-1 TRBV29-1 NA CSDATGGWDNEQFF TGCAGCGACGCTACAGGGGGTTGGGACAATGAGCAGTTCTTC
18 NA TRBJ2-3 TRBV5-1 NA CASSLGVSGRVNTDTQYF TGCGCCAGCAGCTTGGGGGTTTCGGGCAGGGTGAACACAGATACGCAGTATTTT
14 NA TRBJ1-1 TRBV9 few CASSVSQGNTEAFF TGTGCCAGCAGCGTATCACAGGGTAACACTGAAGCTTTCTTT
13 TRBD1 TRBJ1-4 TRBV11-2 few CASSLGQQLKLFF TGTGCCAGCAGCTTGGGACAGCAGCTGAAACTGTTTTTT
13 NA TRBJ1-1 TRBV3-1/TRBV3-2 NA CASSQGRGVEAFF TGTGCCAGCAGCCAAGGTCGGGGGGTTGAAGCTTTCTTT
15 TRBD2 TRBJ2-1 TRBV7-2 NA CASSISGTSFDEQFF TGTGCCAGCAGTATTTCCGGGACTAGCTTCGATGAGCAGTTCTTC
11 TRBD2 TRBJ2-5 TRBV7-2 NA CASSPGGAQYF TGTGCCAGCAGCCCGGGGGGGGCCCAGTACTTC
13 NA TRBJ2-3 TRBV4-1 NA CASSQPLGDTQYF TGCGCCAGCAGCCAACCGCTAGGAGATACGCAGTATTTT
14 TRBD1 TRBJ1-5 TRBV7-2 NA CASSSGQPNQPQHF TGTGCCAGCAGCTCGGGACAGCCCAATCAGCCCCAGCATTTT
13 NA TRBJ1-1 TRBV5-1 NA CASSLVPGSEAFF TGCGCCAGCAGCTTGGTACCAGGTAGTGAAGCTTTCTTT
14 NA TRBJ2-5 TRBV5-6 NA CASSLVSGEETQYF TGTGCCAGCAGCTTGGTTTCAGGGGAAGAGACCCAGTACTTC
14 TRBD1 TRBJ1-5 TRBV24-1 NA CATSDGTGVQPQHF TGTGCCACCAGTGATGGGACAGGGGTACAGCCCCAGCATTTT
13 NA TRBJ1-1 TRBV19 NA CASSIDRNTEAFF TGTGCCAGTAGTATAGATAGGAACACTGAAGCTTTCTTT
16 TRBD1 TRBJ2-1 TRBV5-6 NA CASSLAHGQGEDEQFF TGTGCCAGCAGCTTGGCTCACGGACAGGGGGAGGATGAGCAGTTCTTC
12 NA TRBJ2-7 TRBV29-1 NA CSVETGNYEQYF TGCAGCGTTGAAACAGGCAACTACGAGCAGTACTTC
16 TRBD1 TRBJ2-1 TRBV6-4 few CASSRTSGTGGGEQFF TGTGCCAGCAGTAGAACCTCCGGGACAGGGGGCGGTGAGCAGTTCTTC
15 TRBD1 TRBJ1-5 TRBV30 NA CAWATGDGKGQPQHF TGTGCCTGGGCTACAGGGGACGGGAAAGGACAGCCCCAGCATTTT
14 NA TRBJ2-3 TRBV5-1 NA CASSGLSSTDTQYF TGCGCCAGCAGCGGACTCTCTAGCACAGATACGCAGTATTTT
11 NA TRBJ1-1 TRBV30 NA CAWEGQNEAFF TGTGCCTGGGAAGGACAAAATGAAGCTTTCTTT
14 NA TRBJ2-1 TRBV2 once CASTSTGRTNEQFF TGTGCCAGCACCTCGACAGGGAGGACGAATGAGCAGTTCTTC
13 TRBD2 TRBJ2-3 TRBV7-3 NA CASSGTSGDRQYF TGTGCCAGCAGCGGGACTAGCGGGGATAGGCAGTATTTT
15 TRBD1 TRBJ1-6 TRBV28 NA CASSPKQGGHSPLHF TGTGCCAGCAGTCCCAAACAGGGGGGACATTCACCCCTCCACTTT
17 TRBD1 TRBJ2-1 TRBV9 once CASSVAYTDRGINEQFF TGTGCCAGCAGCGTAGCTTATACGGACAGGGGAATCAATGAGCAGTTCTTC
15 TRBD1 TRBJ1-5 TRBV3-1/TRBV3-2 NA CASSQGQGAGQPQHF TGTGCCAGCAGCCAGGGACAGGGGGCGGGTCAGCCCCAGCATTTT
16 TRBD1 TRBJ1-5 TRBV6-1 NA CASSEYTGGFGQPQHF TGTGCCAGCAGTGAGTATACAGGGGGCTTTGGTCAGCCCCAGCATTTT
14 TRBD1 TRBJ1-1 TRBV11-2 NA CASSSTGATTEAFF TGTGCCAGCAGCTCAACAGGGGCGACCACTGAAGCTTTCTTT
19 TRBD1 TRBJ2-4 TRBV27 NA CASSSRTGGGVVAKNIQYF TGTGCCAGCAGTTCCCGGACAGGGGGCGGGGTAGTAGCCAAAAACATTCAGTACTTC
16 TRBD1 TRBJ1-1 TRBV7-8 NA CASSSYRGLRNTEAFF TGTGCCAGCAGCTCTTACAGGGGGCTACGAAACACTGAAGCTTTCTTT
13 NA TRBJ1-3 TRBV2 once CASSESHPYTIYF TGTGCCAGCAGTGAATCACACCCGTACACCATATATTTT
13 NA TRBJ1-1 TRBV29-1 NA CSVYRQRNTEAFF TGCAGCGTATATCGACAGAGGAACACTGAAGCTTTCTTT
15 TRBD1 TRBJ1-1 TRBV5-6 NA CASSLGGQGATEAFF TGTGCCAGCAGCTTGGGGGGCCAGGGGGCCACTGAAGCTTTCTTT
14 NA TRBJ1-1 TRBV7-8 NA CASSLGGDGKEAFF TGTGCCAGCAGCTTAGGGGGGGACGGAAAAGAAGCTTTCTTT
15 NA TRBJ2-5 TRBV9 NA CASSVAPGSTETQYF TGTGCCAGCAGCGTAGCACCAGGTTCCACAGAGACCCAGTACTTC
20 NA TRBJ1-6 TRBV5-1 NA CASSLTAVGSRSSYNSPLHF TGCGCCAGCAGCCTAACCGCGGTAGGGAGTCGGAGCTCCTATAATTCACCCCTCCACTTT
14 TRBD1 TRBJ2-4 TRBV2 NA CASSEGQPKNIQYF TGTGCCAGCAGTGAGGGACAGCCCAAAAACATTCAGTACTTC
17 TRBD1 TRBJ1-4 TRBV3-1/TRBV3-2 NA CASSHRDRGRLKEKLFF TGTGCCAGCAGCCATAGGGACAGGGGGCGACTTAAAGAAAAACTGTTTTTT
15 TRBD1 TRBJ2-5 TRBV5-6 few CASSRNLGQRETQYF TGTGCCAGCAGCCGCAACCTGGGACAGCGAGAGACCCAGTACTTC
15 NA TRBJ1-6 TRBV3-1/TRBV3-2 NA CASSQSRAHNSPLHF TGTGCCAGCAGCCAGTCCAGGGCCCATAATTCACCCCTCCACTTT
14 NA TRBJ2-3 TRBV14 NA CASSQSGAADTQYF TGTGCCAGCAGCCAATCAGGGGCGGCAGATACGCAGTATTTT
18 NA TRBJ2-2 TRBV11-3 NA CASSLDDRITPNTGELFF TGTGCCAGCAGCTTAGACGACAGAATCACTCCGAACACCGGGGAGCTGTTTTTT